The T cell receptor (beta chain) described here comes from a study of T-cell memory formation after mild COVID-19 (dated by TCRdb to 2020 to 2023). Turning to the overall study: TCR sequence clusters from the two donors were found to be largely donor specific. Longitudinal TCRalpha and TCRbeta repertoire sequencing tracked T-cell clones expanding and contracting after mild COVID-19 in two donors. Two young, previously healthy adult volunteers, one female and one male, were included in the cohort.

According to the germline V gene (reference sequence), CDR1 reads DFQATT and CDR2 reads SNEGSKA. The CDR3 runs 15 amino acids, cysteine and phenylalanine included. Only CDR3 DNA is held: 45 bases, read in frame from base 1. Germline trimming: 5 bases from V, 3 bases from J; junction bases outside gene matches: 3. PBMCs were isolated by Ficoll-Paque density gradient centrifugation. The sequencer was an Illumina NovaSeq 6000. TCRalpha and TCRbeta cDNA libraries were built by 5'RACE with constant-segment primers, adding sample barcodes and unique molecular identifiers. Trizol reagent was used to extract RNA from every sample. The libraries were amplified in two PCR steps, and the second step added a second sample barcode and Illumina TruSeq adapters. Sequencing of libraries was performed on an Illumina NovaSeq with 2 x 150 bp paired-end reads. The source study handled its data this way. The reads were demultiplexed and collapsed into UMI-guided consensus sequences using migec v1.2.7. Using mixcr v2.1.11, the UMI consensuses were aligned to TRA and TRB V and J templates and assembled into clonotypes. Clonotypes were classified as expanded or contracted when called significant by both edgeR and NoisET, with noise models trained on biological replicates. For edgeR calls, the thresholds were a false discovery rate-adjusted p below 0.01 and a log2 fold-change of 1. As an exploratory analysis of dynamics, max-normalized trajectories of the 1000 most abundant clonotypes were examined with PCA combined with hierarchical clustering. Each responding clone was given a CD4 or CD8 phenotype based on the CD4+ and CD8+ repertoires, which had been sequenced separately. The raw public data were reprocessed by TCRdb itself: fastp quality trimming at Q25, MiXCR clonotype calling, in-frame beta chains only. Entries are consolidated by CDR3 protein sequence, retaining the most common genes and DNA. The V and J calls were not made by the authors but by TCRdb's processing. The sample profile shows about 400,000 distinct CDR3 sequences; roughly 18% of them were found once. The top ten constitute about 22% of the sample.

General conclusions and limits of the study: Some responding clones were detected in pre-infection memory, suggesting pre-existing cross-reactive memory T cells joined the SARS-CoV-2 response. The study covered only two mild cases, and larger cohorts including severe cases with pre-infection samples were considered necessary. Balanced CD4/CD8 phenotypes were observed for clones contracting from day 15 to 85, whereas a bias towards CD4+ was observed for a second wave of clones expanding from day 15 to 37. SARS-CoV-2 specificity was not confirmed for the second-wave clones peaking on day 37. Contracting CD4+ clones were found mainly in CM and EM memory subsets, while CD8+ clones were enriched in EMRA.

For this clonotype: No antigen is known for it. Base quality data are lacking; no much larger clone is found one base away.

The sequencing sample was made of PBMCs or a T cell subset sorted from them (not recorded which). This TCR came from a man between 18 and 29 years old who had mild COVID-19 (a few samples of this study predate the infection). The sample titles of this study are shuffled in the database, so cell type and time point are left out; the donor was told from shared clones. The V and J segments used are TRBV20-1 and TRBJ2-3; TRBD2 lines up with 15 middle nucleotides. The CDR3 region reads CSAYGTSGGTDTQYF. The DNA is as follows: TGCAGTGCTTACGGGACTAGCGGGGGGACAGATACGCAGTATTTT.